In this sample, the clone carrying this TCR beta chain turned up a few times. The sample is drawn from a study of blood T cell repertoires in COVID-19. Study details: There were acute and convalescent COVID-19 samples, and they came from the United States, Italy and Spain. T cells, B-cell-depleted T cells, or PBMCs supplied cDNA or gDNA.

During active infection, Seattle patients enrolled and were then monitored through disease. The CDR3 is 13 residues long. V gave up 6 bases and J gave up 8 bases, with 16 bases separating them. Per germline, CDR1 MDHEN and CDR2 SYDVKM. In the authors' workflow: Estimated nucleated cell counts came from reference gene primer amplification. Profiled with immunoSEQ multiplex PCR; TCRdb holds only in-frame clones, not every one. The V and J calls and the clone size are those of that table, but D and trimming were determined from the DNA. In the table there are roughly 380,000 clones, 89% of which are singletons.

The J gene is TRBJ1-2, the V gene TRBV28; D is perhaps TRBD1 (6 bases). The sequenced sample was peripheral blood. This TCR came from an older woman with COVID-19, enrolled during active disease. In DNA, the CDR3 is TGTGCCAGCAGAGGGGGAGTCCGCCACGGCTACACCTTC. As protein: CASRGGVRHGYTF.